The entry below describes one TCR beta chain. This entry comes from a study of blood T cell repertoires in COVID-19. At the level of the study: The study drew acute and convalescent COVID-19 samples from the United States, Italy and Spain.

This CDR3 has 16 residues. Germline V CDR1 and CDR2: SGHRS, YFSETQ. With V trimmed by 6 bases and J by 0 bases, 5 bases remained unmatched. Recovery among Cohort 3 donors was established by two negative PCRs, clearance, or symptom resolution. As processed by the authors: Amplification with reference gene primers provided the estimates of nucleated cell counts. The data were produced by immunoSEQ multiplex PCR, yet TCRdb's version contains in-frame clones alone and is incomplete. Clone size and V and J calls were adopted from that table, with D and trimming inferred from the DNA. Of a few hundred thousand clones listed, more than 75% are singletons.

The specimen sequenced was PBMCs or T cells enriched from blood (not recorded which). The chain has TRBV5-1 and TRBJ2-2, with 10 nucleotides matching TRBD1. The sequence derives from a woman aged 30 to 39 who had recovered from COVID-19. The CDR3 protein is CASIDGTGANTGELFF. Written as DNA, the CDR3 is TGCGCCAGCATCGACGGGACAGGGGCGAACACCGGGGAGCTGTTTTTT.